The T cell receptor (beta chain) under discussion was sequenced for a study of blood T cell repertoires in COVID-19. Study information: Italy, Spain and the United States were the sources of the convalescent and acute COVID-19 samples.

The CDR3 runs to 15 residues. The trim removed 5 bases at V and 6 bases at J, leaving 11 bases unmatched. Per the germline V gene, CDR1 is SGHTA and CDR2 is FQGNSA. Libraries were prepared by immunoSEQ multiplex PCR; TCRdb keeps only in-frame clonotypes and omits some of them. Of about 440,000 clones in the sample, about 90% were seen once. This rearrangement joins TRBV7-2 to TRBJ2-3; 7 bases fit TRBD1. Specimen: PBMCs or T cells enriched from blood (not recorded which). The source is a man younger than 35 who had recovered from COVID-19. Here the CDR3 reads CASSPTGRSADTQYF. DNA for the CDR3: TGTGCCAGCAGCCCGACAGGGAGATCTGCGGATACGCAGTATTTT.